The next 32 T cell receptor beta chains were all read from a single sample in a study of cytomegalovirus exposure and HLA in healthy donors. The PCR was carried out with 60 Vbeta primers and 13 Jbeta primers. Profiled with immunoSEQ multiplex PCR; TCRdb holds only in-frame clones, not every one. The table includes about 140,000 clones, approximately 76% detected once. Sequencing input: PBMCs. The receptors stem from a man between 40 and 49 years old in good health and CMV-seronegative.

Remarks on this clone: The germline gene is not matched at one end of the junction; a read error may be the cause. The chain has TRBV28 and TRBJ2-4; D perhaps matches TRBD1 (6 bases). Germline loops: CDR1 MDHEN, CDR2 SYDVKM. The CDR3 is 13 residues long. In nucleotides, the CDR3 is TGTGCCAGCAGTTTACGGACAGTAAACAGTCAGTACTTC. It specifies CASSLRTVNSQYF.

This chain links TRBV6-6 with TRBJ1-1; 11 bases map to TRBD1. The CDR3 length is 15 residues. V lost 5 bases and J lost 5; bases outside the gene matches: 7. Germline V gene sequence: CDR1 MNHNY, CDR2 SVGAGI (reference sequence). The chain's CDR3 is CASSTGTGGETEAFF. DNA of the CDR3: TGTGCCAGCAGTACCGGGACAGGGGGGGAAACTGAAGCTTTCTTT.

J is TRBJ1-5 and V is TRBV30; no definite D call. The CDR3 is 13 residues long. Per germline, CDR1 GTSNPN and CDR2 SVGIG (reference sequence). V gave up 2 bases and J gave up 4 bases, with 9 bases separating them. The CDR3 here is CAWSPTFNQPQHF. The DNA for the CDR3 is TGTGCCTGGAGTCCTACCTTTAATCAGCCCCAGCATTTT.

CDR3 sequence: CASSLERTSGDNEQFF. The CDR3 DNA reads TGTGCCAGCAGCTTAGAAAGGACTAGCGGGGACAATGAGCAGTTCTTC. The rearrangement links TRBV7-6 to TRBJ2-1, with 12 bases identical to TRBD2. Germline V gene data show CDR1 as SGHVS and CDR2 as FNYEAQ. J lost 5 bases, V lost 1 base, and 3 bases had no gene match. This CDR3 is built from 16 residues.

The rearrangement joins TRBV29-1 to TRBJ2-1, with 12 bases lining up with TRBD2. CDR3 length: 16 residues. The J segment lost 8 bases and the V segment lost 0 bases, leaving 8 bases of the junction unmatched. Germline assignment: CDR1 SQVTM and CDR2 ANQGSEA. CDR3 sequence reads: CSVEDRSTSGRDEQFF. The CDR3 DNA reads TGCAGCGTTGAAGATCGTTCGACTAGCGGGAGAGATGAGCAGTTCTTC.

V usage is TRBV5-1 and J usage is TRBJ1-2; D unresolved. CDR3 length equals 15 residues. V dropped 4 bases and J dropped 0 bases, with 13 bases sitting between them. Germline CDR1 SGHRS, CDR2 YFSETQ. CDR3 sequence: CASSPDGRTNYGYTF. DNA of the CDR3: TGCGCCAGCAGCCCTGATGGCAGAACTAACTATGGCTACACCTTC.

In DNA, the CDR3 is TGTGCCTGGAGTGCCGGGACATCTGGGGCTTTCTTT. Translating it yields CAWSAGTSGAFF. This chain uses TRBV30 with TRBJ1-1; maybe TRBD1 (6 bases). The V gene lost 1 base and the J gene lost 11 bases, with 14 bases spanning the gap. Germline assignment: CDR1 GTSNPN and CDR2 SVGIG (reference sequence). The CDR3 length is 12 residues.

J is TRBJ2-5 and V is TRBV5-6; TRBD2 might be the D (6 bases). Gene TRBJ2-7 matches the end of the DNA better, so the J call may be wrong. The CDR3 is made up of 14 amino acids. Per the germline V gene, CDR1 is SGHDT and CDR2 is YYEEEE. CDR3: CASSLAGGAYEQYF. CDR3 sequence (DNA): TGTGCCAGCAGCTTGGCCGGGGGTGCTTACGAGCAGTACTTC.

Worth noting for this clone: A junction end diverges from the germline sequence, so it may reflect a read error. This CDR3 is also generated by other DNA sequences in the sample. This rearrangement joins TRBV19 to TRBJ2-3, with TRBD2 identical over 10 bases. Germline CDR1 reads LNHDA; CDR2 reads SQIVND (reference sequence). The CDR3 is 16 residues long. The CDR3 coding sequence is TGTGCCAGTAGTTCGCAGAGCGGGAGGGCCCCAGATACACAGTATTTT. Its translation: CASSSQSGRAPDTQYF.

The CDR3 loop is CASSLAVGSSGRENEQFF. CDR3 bases: TGCGCCAGCAGCTTGGCCGTTGGTTCTAGCGGGAGGGAGAATGAGCAGTTCTTC. The rearrangement uses TRBV5-1 and TRBJ2-1, with 12 positions matching TRBD2. Per germline, CDR1 SGHRS and CDR2 YFSETQ. The V gene end was trimmed by 0 bases and the J gene end by 7 bases; junction bases not matched to a gene: 11. The CDR3 consists of 18 residues.

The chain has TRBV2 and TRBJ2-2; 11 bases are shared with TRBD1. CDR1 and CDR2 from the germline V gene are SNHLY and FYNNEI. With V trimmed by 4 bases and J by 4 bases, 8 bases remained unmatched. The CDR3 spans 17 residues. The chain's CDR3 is CASSVAGQGASTGELFF. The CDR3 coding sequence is TGTGCCAGCAGTGTAGCAGGACAGGGGGCGAGCACCGGGGAGCTGTTTTTT.

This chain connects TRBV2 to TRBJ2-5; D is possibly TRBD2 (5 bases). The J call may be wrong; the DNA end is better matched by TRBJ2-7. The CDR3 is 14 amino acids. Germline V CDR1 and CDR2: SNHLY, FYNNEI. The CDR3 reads CASRWPGSAHEQYF. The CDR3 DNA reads TGTGCCAGCCGATGGCCTGGGAGTGCCCACGAGCAGTACTTC.

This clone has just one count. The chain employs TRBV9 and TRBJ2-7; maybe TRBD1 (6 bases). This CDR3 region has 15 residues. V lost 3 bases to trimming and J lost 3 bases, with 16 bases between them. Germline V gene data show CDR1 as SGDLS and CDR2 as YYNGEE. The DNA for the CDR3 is TGTGCCAGCAGCGCCGCTTCGACAGGCTTCTACGAGCAGTACTTC. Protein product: CASSAASTGFYEQYF.

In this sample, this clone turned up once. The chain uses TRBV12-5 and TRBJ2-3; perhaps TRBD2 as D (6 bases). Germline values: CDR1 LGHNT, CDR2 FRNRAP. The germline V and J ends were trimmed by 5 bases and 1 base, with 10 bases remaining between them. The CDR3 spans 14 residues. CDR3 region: CASGAGTGTDTQYF. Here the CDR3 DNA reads TGTGCTAGTGGTGCCGGGACTGGCACAGATACGCAGTATTTT.

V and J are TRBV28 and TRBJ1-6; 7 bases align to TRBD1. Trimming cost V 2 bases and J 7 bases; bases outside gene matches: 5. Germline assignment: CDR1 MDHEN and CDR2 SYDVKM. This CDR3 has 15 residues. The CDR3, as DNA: TGTGCCAGCAGTTTAAGGGGGCGAAGAAATTCACCCCTCCACTTT. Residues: CASSLRGRRNSPLHF.

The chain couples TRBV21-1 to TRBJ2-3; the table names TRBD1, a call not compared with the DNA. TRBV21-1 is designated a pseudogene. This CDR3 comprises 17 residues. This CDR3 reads CASSSHPRGPFTDTQYF. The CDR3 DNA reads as TGTGCCAGCAGCTCCCACCCCAGGGGACCCTTCACAGATACGCAGTATTTT.

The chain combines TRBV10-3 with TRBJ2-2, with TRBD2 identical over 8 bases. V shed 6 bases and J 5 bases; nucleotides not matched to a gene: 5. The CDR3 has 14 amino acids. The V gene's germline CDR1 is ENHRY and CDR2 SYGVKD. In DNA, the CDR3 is TGTGCCATCAGCGGGGGGGCTCGTACCGGGGAGCTGTTTTTT. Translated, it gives CAISGGARTGELFF.

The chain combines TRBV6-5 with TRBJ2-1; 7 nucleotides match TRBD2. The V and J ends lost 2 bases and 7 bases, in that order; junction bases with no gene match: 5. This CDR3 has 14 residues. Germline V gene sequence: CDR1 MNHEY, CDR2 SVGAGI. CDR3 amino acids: CASSYDTSENEQFF. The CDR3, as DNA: TGTGCCAGCAGTTACGATACTAGCGAGAATGAGCAGTTCTTC.

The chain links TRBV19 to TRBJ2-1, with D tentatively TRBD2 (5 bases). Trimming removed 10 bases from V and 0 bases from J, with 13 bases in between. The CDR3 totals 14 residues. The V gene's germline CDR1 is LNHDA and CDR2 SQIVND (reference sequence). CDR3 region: CATKRAVSYNEQFF. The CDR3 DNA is TGTGCCACCAAGAGGGCAGTCTCCTACAATGAGCAGTTCTTC.

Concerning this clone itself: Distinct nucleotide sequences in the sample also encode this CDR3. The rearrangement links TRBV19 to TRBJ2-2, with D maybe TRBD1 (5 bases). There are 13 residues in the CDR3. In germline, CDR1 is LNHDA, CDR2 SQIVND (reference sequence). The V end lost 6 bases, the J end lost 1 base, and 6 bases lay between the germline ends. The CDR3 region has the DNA TGTGCCAGTAGGCAGGGGAACACCGGGGAGCTGTTTTTT. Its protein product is CASRQGNTGELFF.

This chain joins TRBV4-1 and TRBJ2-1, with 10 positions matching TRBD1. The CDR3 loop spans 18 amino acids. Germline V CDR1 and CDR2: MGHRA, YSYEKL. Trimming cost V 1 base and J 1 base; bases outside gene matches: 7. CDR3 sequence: CASSQADRGFTSYNEQFF. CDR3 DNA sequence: TGCGCCAGCAGCCAAGCGGACAGGGGGTTTACTTCCTACAATGAGCAGTTCTTC.

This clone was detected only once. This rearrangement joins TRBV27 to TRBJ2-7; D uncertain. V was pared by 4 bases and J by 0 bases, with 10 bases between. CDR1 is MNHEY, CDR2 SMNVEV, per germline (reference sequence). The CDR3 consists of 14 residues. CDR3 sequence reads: CASSWVSDSYEQYF. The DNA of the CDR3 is TGTGCCAGCAGTTGGGTGAGCGACTCCTACGAGCAGTACTTC.

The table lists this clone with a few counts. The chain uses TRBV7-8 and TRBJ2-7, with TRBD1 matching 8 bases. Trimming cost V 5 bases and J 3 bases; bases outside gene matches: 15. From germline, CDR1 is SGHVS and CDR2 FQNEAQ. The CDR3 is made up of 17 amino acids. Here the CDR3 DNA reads TGTGCCAGCAGCCCCGGACAGGGATTGAGGGTATACTACGAGCAGTACTTC. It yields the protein CASSPGQGLRVYYEQYF.

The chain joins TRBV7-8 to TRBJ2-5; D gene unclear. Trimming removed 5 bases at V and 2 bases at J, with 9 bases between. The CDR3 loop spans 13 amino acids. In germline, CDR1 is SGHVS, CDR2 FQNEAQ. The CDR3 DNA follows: TGTGCCAGCAGCCCGACTCTTCAAGAGACCCAGTACTTC. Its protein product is CASSPTLQETQYF.

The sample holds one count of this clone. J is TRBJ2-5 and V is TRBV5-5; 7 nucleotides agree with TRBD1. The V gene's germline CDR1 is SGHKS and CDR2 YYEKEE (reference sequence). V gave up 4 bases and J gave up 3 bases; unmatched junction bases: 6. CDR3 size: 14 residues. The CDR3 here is CASSRGGQEETQYF. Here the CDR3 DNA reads TGTGCCAGCAGCCGCGGCGGACAGGAAGAGACCCAGTACTTC. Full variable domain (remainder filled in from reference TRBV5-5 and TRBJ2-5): DAGVTQSPTHLIKTRGQQVTLRCSPISGHKSVSWYQQVLGQGPQFIFQYYEKEERGRGNFPDRFSARQFPNYSSELNVNALLLGDSALYLCASSRGGQEETQYFGPGTRLLVL.

The CDR3 sequence is CASSEDRGPNSNQPQHF. CDR3 in DNA: TGTGCCAGCAGTGAAGACAGGGGACCCAATAGCAATCAGCCCCAGCATTTT. The chain uses TRBV2 and TRBJ1-5; 7 nucleotides align to TRBD1. Germline V CDR1 and CDR2: SNHLY, FYNNEI. The CDR3 totals 17 residues. Trimming cost V 1 base and J 0 bases; bases outside gene matches: 6.

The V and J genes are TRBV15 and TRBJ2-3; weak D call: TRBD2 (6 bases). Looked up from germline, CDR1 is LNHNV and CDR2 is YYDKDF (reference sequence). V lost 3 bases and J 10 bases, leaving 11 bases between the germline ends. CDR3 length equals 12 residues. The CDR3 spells CATSSFGGAQYF. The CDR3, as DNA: TGTGCCACCAGCAGCTTCGGGGGAGCGCAGTATTTT.

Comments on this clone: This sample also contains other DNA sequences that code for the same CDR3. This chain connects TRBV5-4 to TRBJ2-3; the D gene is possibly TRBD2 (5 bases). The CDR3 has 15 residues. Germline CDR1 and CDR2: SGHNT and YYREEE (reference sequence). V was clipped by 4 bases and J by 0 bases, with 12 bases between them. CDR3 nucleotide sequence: TGTGCCAGCAGCCCGGGATCATCTAGCACAGATACGCAGTATTTT. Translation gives CASSPGSSSTDTQYF. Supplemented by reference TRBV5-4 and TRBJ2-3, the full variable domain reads ETGVTQSPTHLIKTRGQQVTLRCSSQSGHNTVSWYQQALGQGPQFIFQYYREEENGRGNFPPRFSGLQFPNYSSELNVNALELDDSALYLCASSPGSSSTDTQYFGPGTRLTVL.

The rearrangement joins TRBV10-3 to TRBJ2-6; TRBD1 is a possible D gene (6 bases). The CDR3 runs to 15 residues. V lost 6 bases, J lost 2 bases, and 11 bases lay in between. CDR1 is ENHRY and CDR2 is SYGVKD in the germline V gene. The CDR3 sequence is CAISQQGAGANVLTF. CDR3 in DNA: TGTGCCATCAGCCAACAGGGTGCTGGGGCCAACGTCCTGACTTTC.

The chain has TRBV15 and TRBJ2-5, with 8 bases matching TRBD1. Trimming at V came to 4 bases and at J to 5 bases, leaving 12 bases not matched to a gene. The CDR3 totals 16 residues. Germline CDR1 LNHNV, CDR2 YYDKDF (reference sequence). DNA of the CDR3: TGTGCCACCAGCAAGGGATCGGGGACAGGCGGTGAGACCCAGTACTTC. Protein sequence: CATSKGSGTGGETQYF.

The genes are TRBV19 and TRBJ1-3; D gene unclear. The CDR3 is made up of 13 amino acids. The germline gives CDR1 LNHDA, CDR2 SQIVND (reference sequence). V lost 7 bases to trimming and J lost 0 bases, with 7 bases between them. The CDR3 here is CASIRSSGNTIYF. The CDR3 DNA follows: TGTGCCAGTATCCGGAGCTCTGGAAACACCATATATTTT. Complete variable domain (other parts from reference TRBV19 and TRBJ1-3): DGGITQSPKYLFRKEGQNVTLSCEQNLNHDAMYWYRQDPGQGLRLIYYSQIVNDFQKGDIAEGYSVSREKKESFPLTVTSAQKNPTAFYLCASIRSSGNTIYFGEGSWLTVV.

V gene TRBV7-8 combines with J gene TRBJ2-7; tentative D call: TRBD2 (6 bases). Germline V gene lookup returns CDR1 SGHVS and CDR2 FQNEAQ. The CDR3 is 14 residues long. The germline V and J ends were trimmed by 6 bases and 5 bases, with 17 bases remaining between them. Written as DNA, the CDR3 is TGTGCCAGCAGAGTGCGACGGGAGTCCAACGAGCAGTACTTC. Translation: CASRVRRESNEQYF.